One sample yielded the 28 T cell receptor beta chains listed below, sequenced in a study of cytomegalovirus exposure and HLA in healthy donors. The PCR had 60 Vbeta and 13 Jbeta primers. TCRdb's table, derived via immunoSEQ multiplex PCR, lists solely in-frame clones and lacks some. The sample holds some 170,000 clones, roughly 81% seen once. Sequencing was carried out using PBMCs. The receptors come from a woman in her forties or fifties in good health and CMV-seronegative.

The J gene is TRBJ1-1, the V gene TRBV2, with 8 bases fitting TRBD1. The V gene's germline CDR1 is SNHLY and CDR2 FYNNEI. The CDR3 has 15 amino acids. V lost 6 bases to trimming and J lost 1 base; unmatched junction nucleotides: 7. The DNA of the CDR3 is TGTGCCAGCAGAGTAGACAGGGGAGAGAACACTGAAGCTTTCTTT. Protein: CASRVDRGENTEAFF.

V usage is TRBV4-3 and J usage is TRBJ2-1; 7 bases fit TRBD1. The CDR3 totals 15 residues. The germline CDR1 and CDR2 sequences are LGHNA and YSLEER. With 4 bases clipped from V and 0 bases from J, the junction kept 3 bases outside the gene matches. CDR3: CASSRDSNSYNEQFF. CDR3 DNA sequence: TGCGCCAGCAGCCGGGACAGCAACTCCTACAATGAGCAGTTCTTC.

This chain uses TRBV5-1 with TRBJ1-1; 10 bases line up with TRBD1. This CDR3 is 14 amino acids long. The ends lost 7 bases at V and 4 bases at J; junction bases unmatched: 7. Germline values: CDR1 SGHRS, CDR2 YFSETQ. For the CDR3, the DNA is TGCGCCAGCGATATGACAGGGGGCGGCACTGAAGCTTTCTTT. Amino acid sequence: CASDMTGGGTEAFF.

The V call is TRBV13, the J call TRBJ1-2, with a weak D call TRBD1 (6 bases). V was clipped by 6 bases and J by 2 bases, with 10 bases between them. Germline loops: CDR1 PRHDT, CDR2 FYEKMQ (reference sequence). CDR3 length: 13 amino acids. The CDR3 loop reads CASRTDRNYGYTF. For the CDR3, the DNA is TGTGCCAGCAGGACCGACAGGAACTATGGCTACACCTTC.

The count of this clone is one. This chain links TRBV19 with TRBJ2-7; perhaps TRBD2 as D (6 bases). The CDR3 spans 15 residues. The germline V gene has CDR1 LNHDA and CDR2 SQIVND (reference sequence). Trimming took 6 bases from V and 5 from J, leaving 20 bases between them. CDR3 region: CASSHIGASENEQYF. CDR3 in DNA: TGTGCCAGTAGCCATATAGGGGCTAGCGAAAACGAGCAGTACTTC.

CDR3 DNA: TGTGCCAGCAGCCCTACTAGCGGAGGGGAGCAGTTCTTC. As protein: CASSPTSGGEQFF. V usage is TRBV9 and J usage is TRBJ2-1; 8 bases line up with TRBD2. The CDR3 has 13 residues. Losses at the gene ends were 4 bases for V and 10 bases for J; bases not matched to a gene: 7. Per the germline V gene, CDR1 is SGDLS and CDR2 is YYNGEE.

The chain employs TRBV4-2 and TRBJ2-3; D possibly corresponds to TRBD2 (5 bases). CDR3 length: 16 amino acids. The V gene lost 7 bases and the J gene lost 0 bases, with 17 bases spanning the gap. The germline V gene has CDR1 LGHNA and CDR2 YNFKEQ. The CDR3 region is CASTREGGTSTDTQYF. The CDR3 DNA is TGTGCCAGCACTCGAGAGGGCGGTACTAGCACAGATACGCAGTATTTT.

The chain recombines TRBV7-2 with TRBJ2-1, with D tentatively TRBD1 (6 bases). CDR3 size: 15 residues. The germline V gene has CDR1 SGHTA and CDR2 FQGNSA. Trimming cost V 1 base and J 1 base, with 8 bases left between them. This chain's CDR3 is CASSLDRASYNEQFF. The CDR3 bases are TGTGCCAGCAGCTTAGACAGGGCTTCCTACAATGAGCAGTTCTTC. The variable domain in full, completed from reference TRBV7-2 and TRBJ2-1, reads GAGVSQSPSNKVTEKGKDVELRCDPISGHTALYWYRQSLGQGLEFLIYFQGNSAPDKSGLPSDRFSAERTGGSVSTLTIQRTQQEDSAVYLCASSLDRASYNEQFFGPGTRLTVL.

A few counts support this clone. V usage is TRBV4-2 and J usage is TRBJ1-1; D might be TRBD1 (6 bases). The CDR3 totals 14 residues. V lost 0 bases, J lost 7 bases, and 12 bases lay in between. Germline CDR1 reads LGHNA; CDR2 reads YNFKEQ. The CDR3, as DNA: TGTGCCAGCAGCCAAGAGGACAGAAGGGGTGAAGCTTTCTTT. It is translated as CASSQEDRRGEAFF.

This clone was seen a few times. The chain couples TRBV7-2 to TRBJ1-4, with 8 positions matching TRBD1. J lost 8 bases, V lost 4 bases, and 6 bases had no gene match. This CDR3 has 14 amino acids. Germline V CDR1 and CDR2: SGHTA, FQGNSA. The CDR3 DNA is TGTGCCAGCAGCTCAGGGGGCCGTAGGGAAAAACTGTTTTTT. This gives the protein CASSSGGRREKLFF. Looking up the rest from reference TRBV7-2 and TRBJ1-4 gives the full variable domain: GAGVSQSPSNKVTEKGKDVELRCDPISGHTALYWYRQSLGQGLEFLIYFQGNSAPDKSGLPSDRFSAERTGGSVSTLTIQRTQQEDSAVYLCASSSGGRREKLFFGSGTQLSVL.

The chain joins TRBV11-3 to TRBJ2-7, with a tentative D call TRBD1 (5 bases). Trimming removed 3 bases at V and 5 bases at J, with 8 bases between. This CDR3 is 12 amino acids long. The germline V gene encodes CDR1 SGHNT and CDR2 YENEEA. The CDR3 here is CASSFGHHEQYF. CDR3 in DNA: TGTGCCAGCAGCTTCGGACACCACGAGCAGTACTTC.

The V and J genes are TRBV7-2 and TRBJ1-2; perhaps TRBD1 as D (6 bases). Between the trimmed V and J ends, which lost 5 bases and 4 bases, there was a span of 17 bases. The CDR3 extends over 15 amino acids. Germline V gene lookup returns CDR1 SGHTA and CDR2 FQGNSA. In nucleotides, the CDR3 is TGTGCCAGCAGCGGATGGGGTGCAGGGGTCTATGGCTACACCTTC. The encoded protein is CASSGWGAGVYGYTF.

J is TRBJ2-7 and V is TRBV4-1; the D gene is possibly TRBD1 (5 bases). The CDR3 consists of 15 residues. The germline V gene encodes CDR1 MGHRA and CDR2 YSYEKL. With 0 bases removed from V and 2 bases from J, the gap between germline ends came to 11 bases. CDR3 sequence reads: CASSQDPGRPYEQYF. The CDR3 DNA sequence: TGCGCCAGCAGCCAAGATCCAGGGCGCCCCTACGAGCAGTACTTC.

This clone came up a few times. The gene calls are TRBV27 and TRBJ2-3; 11 bases fit TRBD2. CDR3 length: 16 residues. Germline assignment: CDR1 MNHEY and CDR2 SMNVEV (reference sequence). Trimming cost V 5 bases and J 0 bases; bases outside gene matches: 4. The CDR3 loop reads CASSRGTSGSTDTQYF. DNA of the CDR3: TGTGCCAGCAGTCGAGGGACTAGCGGAAGCACAGATACGCAGTATTTT.

The V and J genes are TRBV21-1 and TRBJ1-1. TRBV21-1 is noted as a pseudogene. This CDR3 region has 15 residues. In DNA, the CDR3 is TGTGCCAGCACCCAGGGCAGGGAGGGTAGCACTGAAGCTTTCTTT. Amino acid sequence: CASTQGREGSTEAFF.

This clone was detected only once. The chain carries TRBV7-3 and TRBJ1-1; TRBD1 is a possible D gene (5 bases). The ends were cut back, 2 bases at V and 1 base at J, with 11 bases in the middle. CDR1 and CDR2 from the germline V gene are SGHTA and FQGTGA. The CDR3 consists of 15 residues. Written as DNA, the CDR3 is TGTGCCAGCAGCTTATATGCGGGGGAGAACACTGAAGCTTTCTTT. Amino acids: CASSLYAGENTEAFF. Variable domain in full (rest from reference TRBV7-3 and TRBJ1-1): GAGVSQTPSNKVTEKGKYVELRCDPISGHTALYWYRQSLGQGPEFLIYFQGTGAADDSGLPNDRFFAVRPEGSVSTLKIQRTERGDSAVYLCASSLYAGENTEAFFGQGTRLTVV.

This clone occurred a few times. This chain uses TRBV9 with TRBJ1-3; D is unresolved. CDR1 SGDLS and CDR2 YYNGEE come from the germline V gene. With 0 bases removed from V and 2 bases from J, the gap between germline ends came to 9 bases. The CDR3 runs to 15 residues. The CDR3 sequence is CASSVGEGAGNTIYF. CDR3 bases: TGTGCCAGCAGCGTAGGCGAAGGAGCTGGAAACACCATATATTTT. The full variable domain, rest sourced from reference TRBV9 and TRBJ1-3, is DSGVTQTPKHLITATGQRVTLRCSPRSGDLSVYWYQQSLDQGLQFLIQYYNGEERAKGNILERFSAQQFPDLHSELNLSSLELGDSALYFCASSVGEGAGNTIYFGEGSWLTVV.

The V and J genes are TRBV18 and TRBJ2-2; D gene unclear. Per the germline V gene, CDR1 is KGHSH and CDR2 is LQKENI. The CDR3 has 14 amino acids. Deletions cut 3 bases from V and 1 base from J, with 6 bases between. CDR3 protein: CASSPGQNTGELFF. The CDR3 DNA reads as TGTGCCAGCTCACCTGGGCAGAACACCGGGGAGCTGTTTTTT.

The chain is built from TRBV6-1 and TRBJ1-1; unclear D gene. Germline V gene sequence: CDR1 MNHNS, CDR2 SASEGT. The V gene lost 0 bases and the J gene lost 0 bases, with 14 bases spanning the gap. CDR3 length: 17 amino acids. CDR3 nucleotide sequence: TGTGCCAGCAGTGAAGCGCCGGCTGGGCCGATGAACACTGAAGCTTTCTTT. Translated, it gives CASSEAPAGPMNTEAFF.

The J gene is TRBJ2-3, the V gene TRBV9; D remains unclear. Trimming removed 0 bases from V and 7 bases from J, with 6 bases in between. This CDR3 has 12 residues. The V gene's germline CDR1 is SGDLS and CDR2 YYNGEE. The CDR3 is CASSVDINTQYF. The CDR3 coding sequence is TGTGCCAGCAGCGTAGACATAAATACGCAGTATTTT.

The chain uses TRBV5-6 and TRBJ2-3; 8 bases are shared with TRBD1. Germline trimming cut 4 bases from V and 1 base from J; bases unmatched to any gene: 11. Per the germline V gene, CDR1 is SGHDT and CDR2 is YYEEEE. CDR3 size: 17 residues. CDR3 sequence reads: CASSTSHRGLGTDTQYF. The CDR3 nucleotides read TGTGCCAGCAGCACAAGCCACAGGGGGTTGGGCACAGATACGCAGTATTTT.

The chain combines TRBV7-9 with TRBJ1-2, with 7 nucleotides matching TRBD1. V lost 5 bases, J lost 7 bases, and 4 bases stayed unmatched. Germline-derived CDR1 and CDR2 are SEHNR and FQNEAQ (reference sequence). There are 12 residues in the CDR3. This chain's CDR3 is CASSARQGGYTF. CDR3 sequence (DNA): TGTGCCAGCAGCGCCCGACAGGGTGGCTACACCTTC.

The chain has TRBV19 and TRBJ2-7, with D tentatively TRBD1 (6 bases). The CDR3 extends over 14 amino acids. Germline loops: CDR1 LNHDA, CDR2 SQIVND (reference sequence). V was cut by 5 bases and J by 1 base, with 12 bases left in between. The CDR3 protein is CASSVTRGSYEQYF. CDR3 bases: TGTGCCAGTAGTGTCACCAGGGGTTCCTACGAGCAGTACTTC.

The sample holds one count of this clone. The rearrangement links TRBV11-2 to TRBJ2-7; D possibly corresponds to TRBD1 (5 bases). Trimming left V 6 bases short and J 3 bases short, with 12 bases between. This CDR3 has 13 amino acids. Germline V gene lookup returns CDR1 SGHAT and CDR2 FQNNGV. The CDR3 DNA reads as TGTGCCAGCAGTACGACAGTCCACTACGAGCAGTACTTC. Translated: CASSTTVHYEQYF.

The V gene is TRBV2, the J gene TRBJ2-7; 10 bases line up with TRBD2. The CDR3 is made up of 14 amino acids. V was pared by 4 bases and J by 7 bases, with 7 bases of the junction left unmatched. Germline V gene lookup returns CDR1 SNHLY and CDR2 FYNNEI. The CDR3 DNA is TGTGCCAGCAGTGTGCTAGCGGGAGCGGGTGAGCAGTACTTC. Protein sequence: CASSVLAGAGEQYF.

Notes on this clone: Other DNA sequences in this specimen translate into the identical CDR3. This chain links TRBV6-1 with TRBJ1-2; D is possibly TRBD1 (5 bases). The CDR3 is 15 residues long. Germline loops: CDR1 MNHNS, CDR2 SASEGT. The ends were cut back, 6 bases at V and 0 bases at J, with 14 bases in the middle. The CDR3 loop is CASSRGAATNYGYTF. CDR3 DNA: TGTGCCAGCAGCCGCGGGGCAGCTACTAACTATGGCTACACCTTC.

This chain joins TRBV29-1 and TRBJ1-2; D gene unclear. Trimming left V 7 bases short and J 5 bases short, with 17 bases between. CDR1 and CDR2 from the germline V gene are SQVTM and ANQGSEA. The CDR3 spans 13 residues. The CDR3 reads CSAPRKPFYGYTF. DNA for the CDR3: TGCAGCGCTCCGCGGAAACCTTTTTATGGCTACACCTTC.

The V gene is TRBV5-8, the J gene TRBJ2-7; 7 bases align to TRBD2. Per germline, CDR1 SGHTS and CDR2 YDEGEE. The CDR3 loop spans 14 amino acids. V was clipped by 5 bases and J by 3 bases; unmatched bases: 8. The CDR3 loop is CASSHPSGGYEQYF. The CDR3 DNA reads TGTGCCAGCAGTCATCCATCGGGAGGCTACGAGCAGTACTTC.